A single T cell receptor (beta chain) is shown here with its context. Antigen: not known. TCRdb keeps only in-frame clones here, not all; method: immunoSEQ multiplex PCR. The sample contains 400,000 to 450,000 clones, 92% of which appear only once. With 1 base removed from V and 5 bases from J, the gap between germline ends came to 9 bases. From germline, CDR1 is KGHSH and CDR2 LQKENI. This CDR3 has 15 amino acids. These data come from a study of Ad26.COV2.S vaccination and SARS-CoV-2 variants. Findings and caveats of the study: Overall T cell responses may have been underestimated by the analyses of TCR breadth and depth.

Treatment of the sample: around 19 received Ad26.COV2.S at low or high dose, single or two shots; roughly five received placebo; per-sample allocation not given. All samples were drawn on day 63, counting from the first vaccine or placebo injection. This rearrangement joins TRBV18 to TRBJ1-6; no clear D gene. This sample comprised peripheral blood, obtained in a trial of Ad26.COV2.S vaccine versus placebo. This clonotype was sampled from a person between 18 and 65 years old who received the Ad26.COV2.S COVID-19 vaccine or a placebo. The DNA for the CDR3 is TGTGCCAGCTCACCACAACCGGGTAATAATTCACCCCTCCACTTT. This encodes CASSPQPGNNSPLHF.